This T cell receptor (beta chain) originates from a study of cytomegalovirus exposure and HLA in healthy donors. A multiplex PCR was run with 60 Vbeta primers and 13 Jbeta primers. Here immunoSEQ multiplex PCR was the method, and the copy in TCRdb shows in-frame clones only, minus some. The repertoire holds more than 45,000 clones, with roughly 80% as singletons. Trimming removed 0 bases from V and 8 bases from J, with 16 bases in between. CDR3 size: 14 residues. CDR1 and CDR2 from the germline V gene are GTSNPN and SVGIG (reference sequence). The TCR originated in a woman aged 40 to 50 in good health and CMV-seropositive. The chain links TRBV30 to TRBJ1-1; D unclear. Source material: PBMCs. The CDR3 sequence is CAWSVLVLRGEAFF. For the CDR3, the DNA is TGTGCCTGGAGTGTACTGGTACTCCGGGGAGAAGCTTTCTTT.